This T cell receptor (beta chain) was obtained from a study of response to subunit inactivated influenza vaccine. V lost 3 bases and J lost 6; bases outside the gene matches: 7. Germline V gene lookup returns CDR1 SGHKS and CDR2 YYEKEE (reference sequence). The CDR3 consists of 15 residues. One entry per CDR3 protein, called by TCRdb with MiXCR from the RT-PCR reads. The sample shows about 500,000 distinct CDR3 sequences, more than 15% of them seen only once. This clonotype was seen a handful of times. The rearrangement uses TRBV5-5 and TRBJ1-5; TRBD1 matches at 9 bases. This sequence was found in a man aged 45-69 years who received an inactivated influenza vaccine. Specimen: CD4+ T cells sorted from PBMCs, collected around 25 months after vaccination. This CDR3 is CASSSRDRDFQPQHF. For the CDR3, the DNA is TGTGCCAGCAGCTCACGGGACAGGGATTTTCAGCCCCAGCATTTT.